Detailed here is one T cell receptor (beta chain). This sample was taken from a study of blood T cell repertoires in COVID-19. The wider study: Samples came from the United States, Italy and Spain, spanning acute and convalescent COVID-19. Sample material is recorded as cDNA or gDNA derived from T cells, B-cell-depleted T cells, or PBMCs.

Original data processing: Using reference gene primer amplification, nucleated cell counts were estimated. Assay: immunoSEQ multiplex PCR; the TCRdb copy retains only in-frame clones and omits some. V and J calls and clone size are as listed in that table; D and trimming were resolved from the DNA. The sample carries about 160,000 clones, 90% to 95% recorded once. CDR1 is SGHTA and CDR2 is FQGTGA in the germline V gene. The CDR3 runs 14 residues. Trimming shortened V by 5 bases and J by 8 bases, and 18 bases separated the two germline ends. The clonotype was recovered from a woman between 45 and 60 years old with acute or convalescent COVID-19. The sample taken for sequencing was peripheral blood. The chain employs TRBV7-3 and TRBJ1-1, with D tentatively TRBD1 (6 bases). CDR3: CASSLTLLGTEAFF. The CDR3 DNA sequence: TGTGCCAGCAGCCTTACGCTCCTTGGGACAGAAGCTTTCTTT.